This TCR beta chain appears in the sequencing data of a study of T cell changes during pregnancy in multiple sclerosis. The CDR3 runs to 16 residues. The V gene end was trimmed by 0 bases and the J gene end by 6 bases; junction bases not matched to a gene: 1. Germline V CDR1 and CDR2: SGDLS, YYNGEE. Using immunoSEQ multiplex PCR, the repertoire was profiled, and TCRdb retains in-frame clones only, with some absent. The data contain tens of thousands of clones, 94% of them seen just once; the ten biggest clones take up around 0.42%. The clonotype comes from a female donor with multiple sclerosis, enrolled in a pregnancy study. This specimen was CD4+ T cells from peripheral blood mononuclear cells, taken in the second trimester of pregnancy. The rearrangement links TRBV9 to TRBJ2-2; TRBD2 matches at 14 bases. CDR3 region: CASSVGLAGGPGELFF. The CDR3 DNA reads TGTGCCAGCAGCGTAGGACTAGCGGGGGGGCCCGGGGAGCTGTTTTTT.